A selection of T cell receptor beta chains follows, all from one sample in a study of blood T cell repertoires in COVID-19. TCRdb's copy holds only in-frame clones and misses some; the assay was immunoSEQ multiplex PCR. This sample carries under 450,000 clones, roughly nine tenths of them seen once, and the ten largest clones take about 0.83%. Input material: PBMCs or T cells enriched from blood (not recorded which). These receptor sequences come from a middle-aged woman who had been exposed to COVID-19. Both conserved end residues are part of each CDR3. A D gene is named only where the DNA matches it firmly. Clone size is given for some rows only: seen once, a few or many times, or a class if the clone is expanded.

j_call	clone_size	v_call	d_call	cdr3_aa	cdr3_nt
TRBJ1-1	.	TRBV7-2	.	CASSSQGTEAFF	TGTGCCAGCAGCTCGCAGGGGACTGAAGCTTTCTTT
TRBJ2-4	.	TRBV19	TRBD1	CASSGWTGAKNIQYF	TGTGCCAGTAGTGGCTGGACAGGGGCCAAAAACATTCAGTACTTC
TRBJ1-1	.	TRBV27	.	CASSPRIQWATEAFF	TGTGCCAGCAGCCCCCGCATTCAGTGGGCCACTGAAGCTTTCTTT
TRBJ2-3	.	TRBV7-2	.	CASSPFSDTQYF	TGTGCCAGCAGCCCGTTTTCGGATACGCAGTATTTT
TRBJ2-1	.	TRBV5-1	TRBD2	CASSPYGPGTNNEQFF	TGCGCCAGCAGCCCATACGGGCCAGGGACTAACAATGAGCAGTTCTTC
TRBJ1-3	few	TRBV5-1	TRBD1	CASSPTGLSGNTIYF	TGCGCCAGCAGCCCGACAGGGTTGTCTGGAAACACCATATATTTT
TRBJ1-2	.	TRBV29-1	.	CSVGFWAASGYTF	TGCAGCGTTGGTTTTTGGGCAGCCTCCGGCTACACCTTC
TRBJ2-7	.	TRBV29-1	.	CSARQPPYEQYF	TGCAGCGCTAGACAGCCGCCTTACGAGCAGTACTTC
TRBJ2-2	.	TRBV2	.	CASSDRPNTGELFF	TGTGCCAGCAGTGACAGGCCGAACACCGGGGAGCTGTTTTTT
TRBJ1-1	.	TRBV19	.	CASSIGTDMNTEAFF	TGTGCCAGTAGTATAGGGACAGATATGAACACTGAAGCTTTCTTT
TRBJ2-1	.	TRBV4-3	TRBD2	CASSQGLAVTYNEQFF	TGCGCCAGCAGCCAAGGCCTAGCGGTAACCTACAATGAGCAGTTCTTC
TRBJ1-2	.	TRBV6-2/TRBV6-3	TRBD1	CASSPLNDRGGYTF	TGTGCCAGCAGTCCCCTAAACGACAGGGGTGGCTACACCTTC
TRBJ2-1	.	TRBV2	.	CASKDTVSSYNEQFF	TGTGCCAGCAAAGATACGGTTAGCTCCTACAATGAGCAGTTCTTC
TRBJ2-7	.	TRBV7-9	TRBD2	CASSSAGGLYEQYF	TGTGCCAGCAGCTCCGCGGGGGGACTCTACGAGCAGTACTTC
TRBJ1-1	.	TRBV18	TRBD1	CASTATGTNTEAFF	TGTGCCAGCACGGCGACAGGGACGAACACTGAAGCTTTCTTT
TRBJ1-2	.	TRBV30	.	CAWSTESGYGYTF	TGTGCCTGGAGTACCGAGTCTGGCTATGGCTACACCTTC
TRBJ1-2	.	TRBV7-2	.	CASSLARDHYGYTF	TGTGCCAGCAGCTTAGCGCGCGATCACTATGGCTACACCTTC
TRBJ2-5	.	TRBV27	.	CASSFIIGGTAKETQYF	TGTGCCAGCAGTTTTATTATCGGAGGGACGGCAAAAGAGACCCAGTACTTC
TRBJ2-2	.	TRBV11-3	TRBD2	CASSFVRGGRRTGELFF	TGTGCCAGCAGCTTCGTCCGCGGGGGGCGGCGGACCGGGGAGCTGTTTTTT
TRBJ2-1	.	TRBV14	.	CASSPNNEQFF	TGTGCCAGCAGCCCTAACAATGAGCAGTTCTTC
TRBJ2-7	.	TRBV29-1	TRBD1	CSVIKTGRNEQYF	TGCAGCGTGATAAAGACAGGGCGGAACGAGCAGTACTTC
TRBJ1-5	.	TRBV7-8	.	CASSTGRTVSGNQPQHF	TGTGCCAGCAGCACCGGCCGGACAGTTTCTGGCAATCAGCCCCAGCATTTT
TRBJ1-6	.	TRBV6-5	TRBD1	CASSFRDSRYNSPLHF	TGTGCCAGCAGTTTTAGGGACAGCCGCTATAATTCACCCCTCCACTTT
TRBJ2-1	.	TRBV7-9	.	CASSLSGRRGYNEQFF	TGTGCCAGCAGCTTGTCTGGGCGGAGGGGTTACAATGAGCAGTTCTTC
TRBJ1-1	.	TRBV29-1	TRBD1	CSVEASGGTEAFF	TGCAGCGTTGAAGCGTCAGGGGGCACTGAAGCTTTCTTT
TRBJ2-7	once	TRBV27	.	CASSLSAGNSYEQYF	TGTGCCAGCAGTTTATCAGCAGGGAATTCCTACGAGCAGTACTTC
TRBJ2-2	.	TRBV10-1	TRBD1	CASSRPRQGADTGELFF	TGCGCCAGCAGCCGCCCAAGGCAGGGGGCAGACACCGGGGAGCTGTTTTTT
TRBJ2-2	.	TRBV18	.	CASSPKWTANTGELFF	TGTGCCAGCTCACCAAAGTGGACAGCTAACACCGGGGAGCTGTTTTTT
TRBJ2-2	.	TRBV24-1	.	CATSDGGDAGELFF	TGTGCCACCAGTGATGGCGGCGATGCCGGGGAGCTGTTTTTT
TRBJ2-3	.	TRBV5-1	.	CASSRGLVADTQYF	TGCGCCAGCAGCCGGGGTCTAGTTGCAGATACGCAGTATTTT
TRBJ2-7	once	TRBV2	.	CASSEGRGRSYEQYF	TGTGCCAGCAGTGAAGGGCGGGGGCGCTCCTACGAGCAGTACTTC
TRBJ2-7	.	TRBV7-9	TRBD1	CASSFSAGTGTYEQYF	TGTGCCAGCAGCTTTTCGGCCGGGACAGGGACCTACGAGCAGTACTTC
TRBJ1-2	few	TRBV30	.	CAFTPGTTNYGYTF	TGTGCCTTTACCCCGGGAACCACTAACTATGGCTACACCTTC
TRBJ1-1	.	TRBV5-4	.	CASSEDGFEAFF	TGTGCCAGCAGCGAAGACGGGTTTGAAGCTTTCTTT
TRBJ1-2	.	TRBV6-5	.	CATSGSGQSYGYTF	TGTGCCACCTCCGGGTCTGGACAGAGCTATGGCTACACCTTC